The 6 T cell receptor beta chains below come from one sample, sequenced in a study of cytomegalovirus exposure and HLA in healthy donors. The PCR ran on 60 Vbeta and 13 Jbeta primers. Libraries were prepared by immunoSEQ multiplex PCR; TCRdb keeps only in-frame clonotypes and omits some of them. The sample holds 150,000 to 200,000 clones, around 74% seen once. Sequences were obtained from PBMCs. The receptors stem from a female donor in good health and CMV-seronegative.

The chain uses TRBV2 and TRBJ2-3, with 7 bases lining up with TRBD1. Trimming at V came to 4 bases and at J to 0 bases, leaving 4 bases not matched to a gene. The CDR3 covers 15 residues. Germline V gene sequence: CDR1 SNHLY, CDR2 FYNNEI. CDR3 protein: CASSARGLSTDTQYF. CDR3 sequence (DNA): TGTGCCAGCAGTGCGAGGGGGCTTAGCACAGATACGCAGTATTTT.

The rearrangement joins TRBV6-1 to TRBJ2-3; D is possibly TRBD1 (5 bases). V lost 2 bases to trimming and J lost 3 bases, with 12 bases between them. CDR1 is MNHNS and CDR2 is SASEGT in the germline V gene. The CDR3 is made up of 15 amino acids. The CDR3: CASSERQGGTDTQYF. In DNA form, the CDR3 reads TGTGCCAGCAGTGAAAGGCAGGGTGGGACAGATACGCAGTATTTT.

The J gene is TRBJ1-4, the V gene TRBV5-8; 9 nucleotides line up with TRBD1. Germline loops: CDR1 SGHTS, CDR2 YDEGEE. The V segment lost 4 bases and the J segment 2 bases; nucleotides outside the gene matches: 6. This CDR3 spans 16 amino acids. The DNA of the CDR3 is TGTGCCAGCAGCCGCGGGACAGGGTGGACTAATGAAAAACTGTTTTTT. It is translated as CASSRGTGWTNEKLFF.

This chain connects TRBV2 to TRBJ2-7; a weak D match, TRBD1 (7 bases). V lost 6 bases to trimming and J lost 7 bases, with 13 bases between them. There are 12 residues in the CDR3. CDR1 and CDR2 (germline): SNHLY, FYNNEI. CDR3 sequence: CASSQGGREQYF. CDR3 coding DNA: TGTGCCAGCAGCCAGGGGGGTCGGGAGCAGTACTTC.

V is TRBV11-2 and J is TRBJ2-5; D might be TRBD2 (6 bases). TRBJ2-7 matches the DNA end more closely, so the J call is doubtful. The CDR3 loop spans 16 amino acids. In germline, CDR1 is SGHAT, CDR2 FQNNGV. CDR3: CASSPRPGLPSYEQYF. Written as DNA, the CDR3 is TGTGCCAGCAGCCCGAGGCCGGGACTCCCCTCCTACGAGCAGTACTTC.

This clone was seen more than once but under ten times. The CDR3 sequence is CASSLGRDEQFF. The DNA for the CDR3 is TGTGCCAGCAGCCTCGGTCGGGATGAGCAGTTCTTC. The rearrangement joins TRBV7-9 to TRBJ2-1; D remains ambiguous. V lost 5 bases and J 8 bases, leaving 10 bases between the germline ends. This CDR3 contains 12 residues. Germline V gene sequence: CDR1 SEHNR, CDR2 FQNEAQ (reference sequence). Looking up the rest from reference TRBV7-9 and TRBJ2-1 gives the full variable domain: DTGVSQNPRHKITKRGQNVTFRCDPISEHNRLYWYRQTLGQGPEFLTYFQNEAQLEKSRLLSDRFSAERPKGSFSTLEIQRTEQGDSAMYLCASSLGRDEQFFGPGTRLTVL.